These 15 T cell receptor beta chains share one sample of origin, sequenced in a study of blood T cell repertoires in COVID-19. Repertoires were generated with immunoSEQ multiplex PCR, while TCRdb's copy carries only in-frame clones and drops some. This table holds approximately 90,000 clones, 80% to 85% found once. The specimen sequenced was peripheral blood. The receptors stem from a woman at least 80 years old with active or convalescent COVID-19.

This chain joins TRBV7-9 and TRBJ1-1; 9 positions agree with TRBD1. The CDR3 loop spans 17 amino acids. Germline-derived CDR1 and CDR2 are SEHNR and FQNEAQ (reference sequence). Germline trimming cut 2 bases from V and 0 bases from J; bases unmatched to any gene: 7. The CDR3 DNA sequence: TGTGCCAGCAGCTTAAGGGGACAGGGACTACTGAACACTGAAGCTTTCTTT. This translates into CASSLRGQGLLNTEAFF.

The V gene is TRBV18, the J gene TRBJ2-5; 8 positions match TRBD1. The junction had 8 bases not matched to a gene; V was cut back by 4 bases and J by 4 bases. The CDR3 has 15 amino acids. Germline CDR1 KGHSH, CDR2 LQKENI. The DNA of the CDR3 is TGTGCCAGCTCACGCGGACAGGGTTTAGGAGAGACCCAGTACTTC. This gives the protein CASSRGQGLGETQYF.

The rearrangement links TRBV14 to TRBJ2-1; TRBD2 aligns across 13 bases. With 3 bases clipped from V and 4 bases from J, the junction kept 6 bases outside the gene matches. The CDR3 runs to 17 residues. Germline loops: CDR1 SGHDN, CDR2 FVKESK. As DNA, the CDR3 is TGTGCCAGCAGCCACACACTAGCGGGGGGGGTTTACAATGAGCAGTTCTTC. It is translated as CASSHTLAGGVYNEQFF. Together with reference TRBV14 and TRBJ2-1, the CDR3 gives the full variable domain: EAGVTQFPSHSVIEKGQTVTLRCDPISGHDNLYWYRRVMGKEIKFLLHFVKESKQDESGMPNNRFLAERTGGTYSTLKVQPAELEDSGVYFCASSHTLAGGVYNEQFFGPGTRLTVL.

The V gene is TRBV29-1, the J gene TRBJ2-1, with D possibly matching TRBD1 (6 bases). With 5 bases removed from V and 6 bases from J, the gap between germline ends came to 11 bases. Germline loops: CDR1 SQVTM, CDR2 ANQGSEA. The CDR3 length is 12 residues. The CDR3 coding sequence is TGCAGCGTTACAGGGAAAACCAATGAGCAGTTCTTC. Its translation is CSVTGKTNEQFF.

The sample holds a few counts of this clone. The J gene is TRBJ2-5, the V gene TRBV7-2; D is ambiguous. CDR1 SGHTA and CDR2 FQGNSA come from the germline V gene. Trimming removed 4 bases at V and 7 bases at J, with 10 bases between. There are 12 residues in the CDR3. The CDR3 bases are TGTGCCAGCAGCTCCACAGTTCGGACCCAGTACTTC. It specifies CASSSTVRTQYF.

V gene TRBV7-2 combines with J gene TRBJ1-2, with D possibly being TRBD1 (5 bases). This CDR3 spans 13 amino acids. The V and J ends lost 5 bases and 1 base respectively, with 8 bases between them. CDR1 is SGHTA and CDR2 is FQGNSA in the germline V gene. CDR3 in DNA: TGTGCCAGCAGCCCAGACAGTAACTATGGCTACACCTTC. Protein sequence: CASSPDSNYGYTF. The full variable domain, completed using reference TRBV7-2 and TRBJ1-2, is GAGVSQSPSNKVTEKGKDVELRCDPISGHTALYWYRQSLGQGLEFLIYFQGNSAPDKSGLPSDRFSAERTGGSVSTLTIQRTQQEDSAVYLCASSPDSNYGYTFGSGTRLTVV.

The table lists this clone with a few counts. This chain uses TRBV25-1 with TRBJ1-6; 7 bases agree with TRBD1. Germline-derived CDR1 and CDR2 are MGHDK and SYGVNS. V lost 3 bases to trimming and J lost 4 bases; unmatched junction nucleotides: 3. The CDR3 loop spans 15 amino acids. CDR3: CASSEAGGYNSPLHF. The CDR3 bases are TGTGCCAGCAGTGAGGCAGGGGGATATAATTCACCCCTCCACTTT.

In DNA form, the CDR3 reads TGTGCCAGCTCACCACAGGGGGCGAACACTGAAGCTTTCTTT. Amino acids: CASSPQGANTEAFF. This chain connects TRBV18 to TRBJ1-1; 7 bases agree with TRBD1. With V trimmed by 1 base and J by 1 base, 0 bases remained unmatched. Germline V gene sequence: CDR1 KGHSH, CDR2 LQKENI. There are 14 residues in the CDR3.

The rearrangement uses TRBV3-1 (or the pseudogene TRBV3-2) and TRBJ1-2; possible D gene TRBD1, 6 bases. V was shortened by 5 bases and J by 7 bases, with 20 bases between the two germline ends. The CDR3 runs to 15 residues. The germline V gene has CDR1 LGHDT and CDR2 YNNKEL (reference sequence). CDR3 amino acids: CASSVQGGGISGYTF. CDR3 nucleotide sequence: TGTGCCAGCAGCGTTCAAGGGGGAGGGATTTCTGGCTACACCTTC.

The table lists this clone with a count of one. This rearrangement joins TRBV6-6 to TRBJ1-1; 7 bases fit TRBD1. CDR1 is MNHNY, CDR2 SVGAGI, per germline (reference sequence). The CDR3 consists of 16 residues. V gave up 6 bases and J gave up 6 bases; unmatched junction bases: 16. CDR3 coding DNA: TGTGCCAGCAGACAGGGACAGCCGAGGGGTGTGGCTGAAGCTTTCTTT. Its translation: CASRQGQPRGVAEAFF.

This clone was seen only once. The J gene is TRBJ2-7, the V gene TRBV27, with D unresolved. The V end was cut by 3 bases, the J end by 1 base, with 7 bases between. CDR3 size: 13 residues. Germline lookup yields CDR1 MNHEY and CDR2 SMNVEV (reference sequence). The CDR3 sequence: CASSLGQSYEQYF. As DNA, the CDR3 is TGTGCCAGCAGTTTGGGCCAGTCCTACGAGCAGTACTTC.

The V gene is TRBV9, the J gene TRBJ2-1, with D unresolved. The germline V and J ends were trimmed by 3 bases and 4 bases, with 8 bases remaining between them. Germline CDR1 and CDR2: SGDLS and YYNGEE. The CDR3 extends over 13 amino acids. CDR3 loop: CASSETYYNEQFF. Here the CDR3 DNA reads TGTGCCAGCAGCGAGACATATTACAATGAGCAGTTCTTC. The variable domain in full, with the rest retrieved from reference TRBV9 and TRBJ2-1, is DSGVTQTPKHLITATGQRVTLRCSPRSGDLSVYWYQQSLDQGLQFLIQYYNGEERAKGNILERFSAQQFPDLHSELNLSSLELGDSALYFCASSETYYNEQFFGPGTRLTVL.

V is TRBV7-6 and J is TRBJ2-2; 12 nucleotides agree with TRBD2. The V gene end was trimmed by 5 bases and the J gene end by 4 bases; junction bases not matched to a gene: 2. Germline CDR1 and CDR2: SGHVS and FNYEAQ. This CDR3 is built from 15 residues. The CDR3 DNA follows: TGTGCCAGCAGCGCGGGACTAGCGGGCACCGGGGAGCTGTTTTTT. Translating it yields CASSAGLAGTGELFF.

The genes are TRBV29-1 and TRBJ2-7; D is uncertain. The germline V gene encodes CDR1 SQVTM and CDR2 ANQGSEA. The V end lost 2 bases, the J end lost 6 bases, and 8 bases lay between the germline ends. The CDR3 has 11 residues. The CDR3 sequence: CSVENNSEQYF. The CDR3 DNA is TGCAGCGTTGAAAATAATTCCGAGCAGTACTTC.

V gene TRBV2 combines with J gene TRBJ2-3; TRBD1 matches 8 bases. The CDR3 spans 15 residues. Germline-derived CDR1 and CDR2 are SNHLY and FYNNEI. The junction had 4 bases not matched to a gene; V was cut back by 4 bases and J by 1 base. CDR3 region: CASSVGQGGTDTQYF. DNA for the CDR3: TGTGCCAGCAGTGTTGGACAGGGTGGCACAGATACGCAGTATTTT.